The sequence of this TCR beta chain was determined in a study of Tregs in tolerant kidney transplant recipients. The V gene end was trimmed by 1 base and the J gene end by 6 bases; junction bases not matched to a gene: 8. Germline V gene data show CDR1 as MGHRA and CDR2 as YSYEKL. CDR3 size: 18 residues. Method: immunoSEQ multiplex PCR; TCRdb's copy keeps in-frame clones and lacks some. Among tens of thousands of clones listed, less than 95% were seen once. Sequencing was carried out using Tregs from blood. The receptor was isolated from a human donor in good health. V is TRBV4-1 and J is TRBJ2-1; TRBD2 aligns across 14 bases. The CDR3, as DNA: TGCGCCAGCAGCCAAGGACCGGGACTAGCGGGAGTGGGCAATGAGCAGTTCTTC. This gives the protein CASSQGPGLAGVGNEQFF.